This T cell receptor beta chain is drawn from a study of identifying expanded T cells in peripheral blood. Whole-study results and caveats: Variance in clone template counts between approximately 2-week samples significantly increased with total template count across all healthy donors. About 1.2 clones differed between technical replicates, versus about 15 and 19 over time.

Germline values: CDR1 SNHLY, CDR2 FYNNEI. J gave up 0 bases and V 5 bases, and 4 bases lay outside the gene matches. There are 15 residues in the CDR3. Collection occurred without any documented infections or immune events in donors. As concerns this clone: Its specificity is not known.

Clones were sequenced by immunoSEQ multiplex PCR, and TCRdb holds only the in-frame ones, with some missing. The table lists more than 45,000 clones, about four fifths of them singletons. This receptor was obtained from a person aged 18 to 69 in good health. Sequenced input: blood. The rearrangement uses TRBV2 and TRBJ2-1, with 7 bases that match TRBD2. The CDR3 spells CASSKGTTSYNEQFF. In nucleotides, the CDR3 is TGTGCCAGCAGTAAGGGGACTACCTCCTACAATGAGCAGTTCTTC.